This T cell receptor (beta chain) was retrieved from a study of neoadjuvant anti-PD-1 for oral cavity cancer. Assay: immunoSEQ multiplex PCR; the TCRdb copy retains only in-frame clones and omits some. The sample has approximately 9,400 clones, 55% to 75% seen once. Noted time point: after neoadjuvant nivolumab, at surgical resection. The patients had HPV-negative, locally advanced oral cavity squamous cell carcinoma. This clone appeared once. This TCR came from a person between 35 and 79 years old with oral cavity squamous cell carcinoma. The sample here was PBMCs, taken after nivolumab (anti-PD-1) treatment.

Written as DNA, the CDR3 is TGTGCCAGCAGCTTAGTGGCCGGGAGCCCCTCCTACGAGCAGTACTTC. It translates to CASSLVAGSPSYEQYF. This chain uses TRBV7-8 with TRBJ2-7; TRBD2 might be the D (6 bases). CDR3 length: 16 amino acids. CDR1 is SGHVS, CDR2 FQNEAQ, per germline. V lost 1 base, J lost 0 bases, and 13 bases lay in between.